The 20 T cell receptor beta chains reported below all come from one sample, sequenced in a study of cytomegalovirus exposure and HLA in healthy donors. PCR amplification relied on 60 Vbeta primers (plus 13 Jbeta primers). The protocol was immunoSEQ multiplex PCR, while the TCRdb copy is restricted to in-frame clones and leaves out a portion. The data hold about 140,000 clones, with roughly 79% observed a single time. Sequenced: PBMCs. These TCRs come from a man between 18 and 35 years old in good health and CMV-seronegative.

A word on this clone: At one end, the junction sequence differs from germline, possibly due to a read error. This rearrangement joins TRBV27 to TRBJ2-1; 9 positions match TRBD1. CDR3 size: 13 residues. Germline CDR1 reads MNHEY; CDR2 reads SMNVEV (reference sequence). CDR3 region: CASSRESGTGLLF. In DNA form, the CDR3 reads TGTGCCAGCAGCCGAGAGTCCGGGACAGGGCTCCTCTTC.

This clone was picked up one time. The chain uses TRBV7-2 and TRBJ2-7; possible D gene TRBD2, 6 bases. The ends were cut back, 4 bases at V and 0 bases at J, with 10 bases in the middle. This CDR3 is 14 amino acids long. Germline V gene sequence: CDR1 SGHTA, CDR2 FQGNSA. CDR3: CASSSGTVSYEQYF. Here the CDR3 DNA reads TGTGCCAGCAGCTCCGGGACTGTCTCCTACGAGCAGTACTTC.

This clone has a handful of counts. The gene calls are TRBV4-3 and TRBJ1-1, with 7 bases lining up with TRBD1. Trimming at V came to 2 bases and at J to 1 base, leaving 7 bases not matched to a gene. This CDR3 is built from 16 residues. Germline CDR1 is LGHNA and CDR2 is YSLEER. The CDR3 is CASSQYWTGANTEAFF. In DNA form, the CDR3 reads TGCGCCAGCAGCCAATATTGGACAGGAGCGAACACTGAAGCTTTCTTT.

A few counts support this clone. The J gene is TRBJ1-3, the V gene TRBV14; D is unclear. The CDR3 consists of 17 residues. From germline, CDR1 is SGHDN and CDR2 FVKESK. V lost 0 bases and J lost 1, with 13 bases in between. CDR3 in amino acids: CASSQDPGNRSGNTIYF. CDR3 sequence (DNA): TGTGCCAGCAGCCAAGATCCGGGGAACAGATCTGGAAACACCATATATTTT.

The gene calls are TRBV5-6 and TRBJ2-4; no firm D call. The V end was cut by 4 bases, the J end by 5 bases, with 19 bases between. Germline V lookup: CDR1 SGHDT, CDR2 YYEEEE. CDR3 size: 16 residues. CDR3 DNA: TGTGCCAGCAGCGTGGATGGGCTACGCTTGGAAAACATTCAGTACTTC. Translation gives CASSVDGLRLENIQYF.

The J gene is TRBJ2-1, the V gene TRBV25-1, with TRBD1 matching over 8 bases. This CDR3 is 16 amino acids long. CDR1 and CDR2 (germline): MGHDK, SYGVNS. The V and J ends lost 4 bases and 4 bases, in that order; junction bases with no gene match: 9. This chain's CDR3 is CASSGSRGQGYNEQFF. The CDR3 DNA reads as TGTGCCAGCAGTGGGTCCCGAGGACAGGGTTACAATGAGCAGTTCTTC.

A single count supports this clone. This chain links TRBV7-2 with TRBJ1-6; the match to TRBD1 covers 7 bases. Germline loops: CDR1 SGHTA, CDR2 FQGNSA. The CDR3 runs to 19 residues. With 6 bases clipped from V and 0 bases from J, the junction kept 14 bases outside the gene matches. The CDR3 sequence is CASRSGLKGASSYNSPLHF. The CDR3 DNA reads as TGTGCCAGCAGGTCCGGGCTAAAGGGGGCGAGCTCCTATAATTCACCCCTCCACTTT.

The chain is built from TRBV9 and TRBJ2-1, with D possibly being TRBD2 (5 bases). Germline CDR1 and CDR2: SGDLS and YYNGEE. V was clipped by 0 bases and J by 13 bases, with 17 bases between them. This CDR3 is 14 amino acids long. The CDR3 DNA reads TGTGCCAGCAGCGTAGGATTCGGAGGAAAGGAACAGTTCTTC. As protein: CASSVGFGGKEQFF.

The chain links TRBV6-6 to TRBJ1-1; possibly TRBD1 for D (5 bases). The CDR3 is 14 amino acids. Germline CDR1 reads MNHNY; CDR2 reads SVGAGI (reference sequence). V dropped 6 bases and J dropped 1 base, with 12 bases sitting between them. CDR3 residues: CASSYVGANTEAFF. CDR3 DNA: TGTGCCAGCAGCTACGTAGGGGCGAACACTGAAGCTTTCTTT.

The V gene is TRBV2, the J gene TRBJ1-3; 10 bases align to TRBD1. Trimming at V came to 4 bases and at J to 8 bases, leaving 17 bases not matched to a gene. Germline CDR1 SNHLY, CDR2 FYNNEI. This CDR3 is 18 amino acids long. CDR3 amino acids: CASSVNFSDGTGEYTIYF. CDR3 coding DNA: TGTGCCAGCAGTGTGAACTTCAGTGACGGGACAGGGGAGTACACCATATATTTT.

This clone has more than one count but fewer than ten. The chain has TRBV27 and TRBJ1-2, with a possible D match to TRBD1 (6 bases). Trimming stripped 3 bases from V and 5 bases from J, with 10 bases between. Germline values: CDR1 MNHEY, CDR2 SMNVEV (reference sequence). The CDR3 covers 13 residues. The CDR3 loop reads CASSFGQLYGYTF. The CDR3 coding sequence is TGTGCCAGCAGTTTCGGACAGCTTTATGGCTACACCTTC.

The chain has TRBV5-6 and TRBJ1-1; no definite D call. Germline CDR1 SGHDT, CDR2 YYEEEE. V lost 3 bases to trimming and J lost 0 bases, with 15 bases between them. The CDR3 spans 16 residues. The CDR3 DNA sequence: TGTGCCAGCAGCTCATCGGGGTTACGGCTGAACACTGAAGCTTTCTTT. This encodes CASSSSGLRLNTEAFF.

The genes are TRBV7-8 and TRBJ1-1; possible D gene TRBD1, 5 bases. This CDR3 region has 15 residues. Between the trimmed V and J ends, which lost 1 base and 1 base, there was a span of 10 bases. Germline V lookup: CDR1 SGHVS, CDR2 FQNEAQ. CDR3 DNA: TGTGCCAGCAGCTTAGATCGGGGGGAGAACACTGAAGCTTTCTTT. It translates to CASSLDRGENTEAFF.

This clone came up a few times. The V and J genes are TRBV4-1 and TRBJ2-3; a weak D match, TRBD2 (5 bases). The CDR3 runs 14 residues. V dropped 4 bases and J dropped 2 bases, with 10 bases sitting between them. The germline V gene encodes CDR1 MGHRA and CDR2 YSYEKL. The CDR3 DNA reads as TGCGCCAGCAGCCTCAAGCGGTCCACAGATACGCAGTATTTT. Protein product: CASSLKRSTDTQYF.

This clone has more than one count but fewer than ten. J is TRBJ1-3 and V is TRBV6-1; D ambiguous. Germline CDR1 MNHNS, CDR2 SASEGT. The CDR3 has 14 amino acids. V gave up 4 bases and J gave up 2 bases, with 9 bases separating them. Here the CDR3 reads CASSGYSPGNTIYF. The DNA for the CDR3 is TGTGCCAGCAGTGGCTATTCTCCTGGAAACACCATATATTTT.

The chain has TRBV4-1 and TRBJ2-1; TRBD1 matches at 9 bases. Trimming cost V 8 bases and J 1 base; bases outside gene matches: 0. Germline V gene data show CDR1 as MGHRA and CDR2 as YSYEKL. The CDR3 covers 13 residues. Here the CDR3 reads CASGQGSYNEQFF. The CDR3, as DNA: TGCGCCAGCGGACAGGGGTCCTACAATGAGCAGTTCTTC.

The chain has TRBV10-3 and TRBJ1-1; no firm D call. This CDR3 has 13 amino acids. Germline-derived CDR1 and CDR2 are ENHRY and SYGVKD. V gave up 6 bases and J gave up 1 base, with 9 bases separating them. CDR3 in DNA: TGTGCCATCAGCCAGTCACAGAACACTGAAGCTTTCTTT. It codes for CAISQSQNTEAFF.

V and J are TRBV27 and TRBJ1-1, with 9 bases identical to TRBD1. Trimming took 5 bases from V and 7 from J; bases not matched to a gene: 5. Germline values: CDR1 MNHEY, CDR2 SMNVEV (reference sequence). The CDR3 totals 13 residues. The CDR3 sequence is CASSRPTGGEAFF. Here the CDR3 DNA reads TGTGCCAGCAGTAGACCGACAGGGGGTGAAGCTTTCTTT.

The rearrangement joins TRBV4-3 to TRBJ2-7, with D possibly matching TRBD2 (5 bases). Per the germline V gene, CDR1 is LGHNA and CDR2 is YSLEER. The CDR3 contains 15 residues. V gave up 0 bases and J gave up 0 bases, with 9 bases separating them. For the CDR3, the DNA is TGCGCCAGCAGCCAAGATGCCGGGGTCTCCTACGAGCAGTACTTC. Translating it yields CASSQDAGVSYEQYF.

This clone was picked up a small number of times. This rearrangement joins TRBV27 to TRBJ1-6; D might be TRBD1 (6 bases). The V end lost 3 bases, the J end lost 7 bases, and 19 bases lay between the germline ends. The CDR3 has 17 amino acids. Per the germline V gene, CDR1 is MNHEY and CDR2 is SMNVEV (reference sequence). CDR3: CASSFTLTGLRNSPLHF. DNA of the CDR3: TGTGCCAGCAGTTTTACCCTTACAGGGCTTAGGAATTCACCCCTCCACTTT.